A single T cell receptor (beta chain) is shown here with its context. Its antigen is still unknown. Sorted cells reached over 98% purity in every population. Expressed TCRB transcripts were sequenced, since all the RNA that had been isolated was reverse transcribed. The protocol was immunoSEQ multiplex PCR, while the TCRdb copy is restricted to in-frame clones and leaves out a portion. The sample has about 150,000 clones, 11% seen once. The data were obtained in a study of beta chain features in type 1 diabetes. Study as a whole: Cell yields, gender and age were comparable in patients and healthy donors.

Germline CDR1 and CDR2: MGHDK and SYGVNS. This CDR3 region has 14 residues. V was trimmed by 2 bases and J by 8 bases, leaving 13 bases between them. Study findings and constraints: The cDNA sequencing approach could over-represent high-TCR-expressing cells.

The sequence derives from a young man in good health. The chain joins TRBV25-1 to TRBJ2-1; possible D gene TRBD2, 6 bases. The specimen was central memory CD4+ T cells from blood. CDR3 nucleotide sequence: TGTGCCAGCAGTGAAGGTTATGCGGGGTATGAGCAGTTCTTC. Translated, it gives CASSEGYAGYEQFF.